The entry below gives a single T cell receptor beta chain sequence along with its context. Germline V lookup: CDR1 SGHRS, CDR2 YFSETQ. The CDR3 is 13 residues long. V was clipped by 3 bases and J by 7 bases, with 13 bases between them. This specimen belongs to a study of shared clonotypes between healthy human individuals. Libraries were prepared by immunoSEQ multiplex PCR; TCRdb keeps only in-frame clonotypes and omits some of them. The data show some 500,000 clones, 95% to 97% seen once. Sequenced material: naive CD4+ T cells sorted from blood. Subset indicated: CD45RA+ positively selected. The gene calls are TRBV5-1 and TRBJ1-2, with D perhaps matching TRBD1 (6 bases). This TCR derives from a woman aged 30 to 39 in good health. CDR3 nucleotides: TGCGCCAGCAGCTCGGAGGGGGGAAGTGGCTACACCTTC. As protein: CASSSEGGSGYTF.